This T cell receptor (beta chain) was observed in a study of brain T cells in children with intractable seizures. Whole-study results and caveats: Patients' HCMV serostatus was unknown; virus specificity rests on CDR3 similarity alone.

Profiled with immunoSEQ multiplex PCR; TCRdb holds only in-frame clones, not every one. The profile shows 340,000 or so clones, about 94% of them singletons. CDR3 length: 12 amino acids. V lost 5 bases, J lost 7 bases, and 12 bases lay in between. Time point in this sample: blood from clinic visit 5 months post-surgery; TSC patient then seizure free. Surgery cases with the highest brain T cell transcript signatures were chosen for sequencing. At least one anti-epileptic drug was given before surgery. As for this clone: Its antigen remains unidentified.

The source of this sequence is a boy under three years old with tuberous sclerosis and intractable seizures. This chain connects TRBV12-3 or TRBV12-4 to TRBJ2-7; D unresolved. The sequencing used peripheral blood, collected more than 4 months after surgery. This CDR3 is CASSPGEMEQYF. CDR3 coding DNA: TGTGCCAGCAGTCCGGGTGAAATGGAGCAGTACTTC.